Listed below are T cell receptor beta chains from one sample, sequenced in a study of patients and donors after allogeneic stem cell transplantation. TCRdb ran MiXCR on the RT-PCR reads and lists one entry per CDR3 protein. The sample contains more than 850,000 distinct CDR3 sequences, over 15% of which appear only once. The material sequenced was blood, either unsorted or a sorted T cell fraction (not recorded which). These receptors were collected from a human donor who was either an allogeneic HSCT recipient or a stem cell or donor lymphocyte infusion donor (not recorded which). It is not recorded whose cells these are; they may come from a transplant donor. Both conserved end residues are part of each CDR3. D genes are given only for firm matches. Size tells how often a clone was seen (once, few, many) or the class of an expanded clone, and some rows leave it out.

CDR3 protein: CASSYYRESYEQYF
CDR3 DNA: TGTGCCAGCAGTTACTACAGGGAGTCCTACGAGCAGTACTTC
D gene: .
J gene: TRBJ2-7
V gene: TRBV6-2/TRBV6-3
clone size: .

CDR3 protein: CASSATIRGQETQYF
CDR3 DNA: TGCGCCAGCAGTGCCACAATCAGGGGGCAGGAGACCCAGTACTTC
D gene: TRBD1
J gene: TRBJ2-5
V gene: TRBV10-2
clone size: few

CDR3 protein: CASSLHSGVVSYEQYF
CDR3 DNA: TGTGCCAGCAGCCTACATAGCGGGGTGGTCTCCTACGAGCAGTACTTC
D gene: TRBD2
J gene: TRBJ2-7
V gene: TRBV7-2
clone size: .

CDR3 protein: CASSLGDGREAFF
CDR3 DNA: TGCGCCAGCAGCTTGGGGGACGGACGAGAAGCTTTCTTT
D gene: .
J gene: TRBJ1-1
V gene: TRBV5-1
clone size: .

CDR3 protein: CASREQGGDTEAFF
CDR3 DNA: TGTGCCAGCAGGGAACAGGGAGGAGACACTGAAGCTTTCTTT
D gene: .
J gene: TRBJ1-1
V gene: TRBV2
clone size: .

CDR3 protein: CATSRDPDSEQFF
CDR3 DNA: TGTGCCACCAGCAGAGATCCCGATTCTGAGCAGTTCTTC
D gene: .
J gene: TRBJ2-1
V gene: TRBV15
clone size: many

CDR3 protein: CSARGAGEYNEQFF
CDR3 DNA: TGCAGTGCTAGGGGAGCGGGAGAGTACAATGAGCAGTTCTTC
D gene: TRBD2
J gene: TRBJ2-1
V gene: TRBV20-1
clone size: .

CDR3 protein: CSVEVGASNEKLFF
CDR3 DNA: TGCAGCGTTGAAGTAGGGGCCAGTAATGAAAAACTGTTTTTT
D gene: .
J gene: TRBJ1-4
V gene: TRBV29-1
clone size: few

CDR3 protein: CASSYSLQGVSYNEQFF
CDR3 DNA: TGTGCCAGCAGTTACTCGCTCCAGGGGGTCTCCTACAATGAGCAGTTCTTC
D gene: TRBD1
J gene: TRBJ2-1
V gene: TRBV6-5
clone size: .

CDR3 protein: CASSQGGSRTGELFF
CDR3 DNA: TGTGCCAGCAGCCAGGGAGGGAGCCGTACCGGGGAGCTGTTTTTT
D gene: TRBD2
J gene: TRBJ2-2
V gene: TRBV4-2
clone size: few

CDR3 protein: CATPTGGGLAGGPDLDTQYF
CDR3 DNA: TGTGCCACCCCAACCGGTGGGGGACTAGCGGGGGGGCCGGATTTAGATACGCAGTATTTT
D gene: TRBD2
J gene: TRBJ2-3
V gene: TRBV12-3/TRBV12-4
clone size: few

CDR3 protein: CASSPTTARGETQYF
CDR3 DNA: TGCGCCAGCAGCCCAACTACAGCACGGGGGGAGACCCAGTACTTC
D gene: .
J gene: TRBJ2-5
V gene: TRBV5-1
clone size: few

CDR3 protein: CASSLREGNQPQHF
CDR3 DNA: TGTGCCAGCAGTTTAAGAGAGGGAAATCAGCCCCAGCATTTT
D gene: .
J gene: TRBJ1-5
V gene: TRBV12-3/TRBV12-4
clone size: many

CDR3 protein: CSASLKTRADTQYF
CDR3 DNA: TGCAGTGCTAGTCTAAAAACTAGGGCAGATACGCAGTATTTT
D gene: .
J gene: TRBJ2-3
V gene: TRBV20-1
clone size: many

CDR3 protein: CASSPGQQNYGYTF
CDR3 DNA: TGTGCCAGCAGCCCGGGACAGCAAAACTATGGCTACACCTTC
D gene: TRBD1
J gene: TRBJ1-2
V gene: TRBV7-9
clone size: .

CDR3 protein: CASSLSPWDNEQFF
CDR3 DNA: TGTGCCAGCAGTTTGTCTCCATGGGACAATGAGCAGTTCTTC
D gene: .
J gene: TRBJ2-1
V gene: TRBV12-3/TRBV12-4
clone size: .

CDR3 protein: CASSLESRQTYSFSYEQYF
CDR3 DNA: TGCGCCAGCAGCTTGGAATCCCGCCAGACTTACTCTTTCTCCTACGAGCAGTACTTC
D gene: .
J gene: TRBJ2-7
V gene: TRBV5-1
clone size: .

CDR3 protein: CASSPISNEQFF
CDR3 DNA: TGTGCCAGCAGCCCTATATCCAATGAGCAGTTCTTC
D gene: .
J gene: TRBJ2-1
V gene: TRBV5-5
clone size: few

CDR3 protein: CSVERDRAGEAFF
CDR3 DNA: TGCAGCGTTGAAAGGGACAGGGCCGGTGAAGCTTTCTTT
D gene: TRBD1
J gene: TRBJ1-1
V gene: TRBV29-1
clone size: few

CDR3 protein: CASSVALRDFSTDTQYF
CDR3 DNA: TGTGCCAGCAGCGTAGCTCTGCGGGATTTCAGCACAGATACGCAGTATTTT
D gene: .
J gene: TRBJ2-3
V gene: TRBV9
clone size: few

CDR3 protein: CASSGRLAGVGDEQFF
CDR3 DNA: TGTGCCAGCAGTGGGCGGCTAGCGGGAGTTGGGGATGAGCAGTTCTTC
D gene: TRBD2
J gene: TRBJ2-1
V gene: TRBV2
clone size: .

CDR3 protein: CASTPGQGGSGANVLTF
CDR3 DNA: TGTGCCAGCACCCCGGGACAGGGAGGCTCTGGGGCCAACGTCCTGACTTTC
D gene: TRBD1
J gene: TRBJ2-6
V gene: TRBV6-2/TRBV6-3
clone size: .

CDR3 protein: CASSEIAGPSYNEQFF
CDR3 DNA: TGCGCCAGCAGTGAGATAGCGGGTCCTTCCTACAATGAGCAGTTCTTC
D gene: TRBD2
J gene: TRBJ2-1
V gene: TRBV10-2
clone size: .

CDR3 protein: CASSLDRGRGQPQHF
CDR3 DNA: TGTGCCAGCAGCTTGGACAGGGGGCGAGGTCAGCCCCAGCATTTT
D gene: TRBD1
J gene: TRBJ1-5
V gene: TRBV5-6
clone size: .

CDR3 protein: CASSFLGEEDTQYF
CDR3 DNA: TGTGCCAGCAGCTTCCTCGGGGAGGAAGATACGCAGTATTTT
D gene: .
J gene: TRBJ2-3
V gene: TRBV13
clone size: .

CDR3 protein: CASSPLWNTEAFF
CDR3 DNA: TGTGCCAGCAGCCCACTTTGGAACACTGAAGCTTTCTTT
D gene: .
J gene: TRBJ1-1
V gene: TRBV7-9
clone size: few

CDR3 protein: CASRGTGRFGSYTF
CDR3 DNA: TGTGCCAGCAGAGGGACAGGGAGGTTTGGGAGCTACACCTTC
D gene: TRBD1
J gene: TRBJ1-2
V gene: TRBV6-2/TRBV6-3
clone size: few